The 26 T cell receptor beta chains below all came from one sample that was sequenced in a study of blood T cell repertoires in COVID-19. Method: immunoSEQ multiplex PCR; TCRdb's copy keeps in-frame clones and lacks some. Altogether about 140,000 clones are present, roughly four fifths being singletons, with the ten largest covering over 5%. Sequences were obtained from peripheral blood. These receptors were obtained from a human donor in a cohort sampled during active COVID-19.

This chain links TRBV6-5 with TRBJ2-2, with D possibly TRBD1 on 6 matching bases. The CDR3 consists of 15 residues. Trimming took off 5 bases at V and 3 bases at J, with 13 bases between the two ends. Looked up from germline, CDR1 is MNHEY and CDR2 is SVGAGI. The CDR3: CASSKQGAYTGELFF. The CDR3 DNA follows: TGTGCCAGCAGTAAACAGGGTGCTTACACCGGGGAGCTGTTTTTT.

This chain links TRBV7-2 with TRBJ2-3; 8 nucleotides agree with TRBD1. This CDR3 contains 14 residues. The germline gives CDR1 SGHTA, CDR2 FQGNSA. V shed 4 bases, J shed 6 bases, and the junction held 6 bases outside the gene matches. The CDR3 sequence: CASSSRTGLDTQYF. CDR3 nucleotide sequence: TGTGCCAGCAGCTCTCGGACAGGGTTGGATACGCAGTATTTT.

This clone was seen more than once but under ten times. Here the CDR3 DNA reads TGCGCCTCATCAATTGCAGGGGGCACTGAAGCTTTCTTT. It specifies CASSIAGGTEAFF. This rearrangement joins TRBV4-3 to TRBJ1-1; 7 positions agree with TRBD1. CDR3 size: 13 residues. Trimming took 11 bases from V and 4 from J; bases not matched to a gene: 10. Germline CDR1 is LGHNA and CDR2 is YSLEER.

The chain uses TRBV24-1 and TRBJ2-5; possible D gene TRBD1, 5 bases. The CDR3 is 15 residues long. V dropped 0 bases and J dropped 5 bases, with 12 bases sitting between them. Germline values: CDR1 KGHDR, CDR2 SFDVKD. This chain's CDR3 is CATSDLTLSGETQYF. CDR3 nucleotide sequence: TGTGCCACCAGTGATTTGACCTTATCAGGGGAGACCCAGTACTTC.

The gene calls are TRBV2 and TRBJ1-3, with D unresolved. Trimming cost V 2 bases and J 4 bases, with 9 bases left between them. The CDR3 is 14 residues long. The germline V gene encodes CDR1 SNHLY and CDR2 FYNNEI. The CDR3 sequence: CASSERSGGNTIYF. CDR3 in DNA: TGTGCCAGCAGTGAAAGGTCGGGAGGAAACACCATATATTTT.

This chain links TRBV10-1 with TRBJ2-5; D gene unclear. Trimming took 8 bases from V and 5 from J, leaving 9 bases between them. Germline loops: CDR1 WNHNN, CDR2 SYGVQD (reference sequence). This CDR3 is built from 11 residues. The CDR3 nucleotides are TGCGCCAGCCCCGAACGGGAGACCCAGTACTTC. Amino acid sequence: CASPERETQYF.

V is TRBV11-3 and J is TRBJ2-2, with 10 bases aligning to TRBD1. Per germline, CDR1 SGHNT and CDR2 YENEEA. CDR3 length equals 15 residues. V trimming: 4 bases; J trimming: 5 bases; junction bases outside the gene matches: 4. The CDR3 DNA reads TGTGCCAGCAGCTCCGGGACAGGGGTTACCGGGGAGCTGTTTTTT. It yields the protein CASSSGTGVTGELFF.

The chain carries TRBV9 and TRBJ1-2; unclear D gene. Germline V gene lookup returns CDR1 SGDLS and CDR2 YYNGEE. This CDR3 comprises 15 residues. The V gene lost 0 bases and the J gene lost 8 bases, with 17 bases spanning the gap. Here the CDR3 reads CASSVVGAGVGGYTF. CDR3 in DNA: TGTGCCAGCAGCGTAGTAGGTGCGGGCGTCGGGGGCTACACCTTC.

The chain carries TRBV6-5 and TRBJ1-2; perhaps TRBD1 as D (6 bases). The germline V and J ends were trimmed by 6 bases and 4 bases, with 12 bases remaining between them. Germline CDR1 and CDR2: MNHEY and SVGAGI. The CDR3 sequence is 13 residues long. The CDR3 loop is CASSQDRVYGYTF. As DNA, the CDR3 is TGTGCCAGCAGCCAGGACAGAGTCTATGGCTACACCTTC.

This chain links TRBV20-1 with TRBJ1-5; possible D gene TRBD1, 6 bases. Looked up from germline, CDR1 is DFQATT and CDR2 is SNEGSKA (reference sequence). CDR3 length: 12 residues. The V end was cut by 3 bases, the J end by 4 bases, with 7 bases between. The chain's CDR3 is CSASQGNQPQHF. Written as DNA, the CDR3 is TGCAGTGCTAGTCAGGGGAATCAGCCCCAGCATTTT.

This clone is a singleton in its sample. The chain carries TRBV2 and TRBJ2-7; 8 nucleotides match TRBD1. The CDR3 spans 14 residues. The ends lost 2 bases at V and 7 bases at J; junction bases unmatched: 7. CDR1 is SNHLY and CDR2 is FYNNEI in the germline V gene. CDR3 DNA sequence: TGTGCCAGCAGTGAACTAACAACAGGGGGGGAGCAGTACTTC. It translates to CASSELTTGGEQYF.

The V and J genes are TRBV5-1 and TRBJ1-4; TRBD1 is a possible D gene (5 bases). The CDR3 is 17 residues long. With 0 bases removed from V and 5 bases from J, the gap between germline ends came to 17 bases. The germline V gene encodes CDR1 SGHRS and CDR2 YFSETQ. The CDR3 sequence is CASSLEGTGGPNEKLFF. The CDR3 DNA reads TGCGCCAGCAGCTTGGAGGGGACGGGGGGACCCAATGAAAAACTGTTTTTT.

The chain carries TRBV4-2 and TRBJ1-1; a weak D match, TRBD1 (6 bases). The CDR3 consists of 16 residues. The germline CDR1 and CDR2 sequences are LGHNA and YNFKEQ. V lost 0 bases, J lost 3 bases, and 14 bases lay in between. Here the CDR3 reads CASSQDTQTGYTEAFF. CDR3 sequence (DNA): TGTGCCAGCAGCCAAGATACACAAACAGGGTACACTGAAGCTTTCTTT.

The V gene is TRBV18, the J gene TRBJ2-1; 9 nucleotides line up with TRBD1. The trim removed 4 bases at V and 8 bases at J, leaving 12 bases unmatched. Germline V gives CDR1 KGHSH, CDR2 LQKENI. The CDR3 runs to 16 residues. The CDR3 sequence: CASSLRPGQGGDEQFF. Written as DNA, the CDR3 is TGTGCCAGCTCACTTCGACCGGGACAGGGTGGGGATGAGCAGTTCTTC.

V and J are TRBV28 and TRBJ1-4, with 7 bases that match TRBD1. The CDR3 consists of 14 residues. The ends lost 7 bases at V and 2 bases at J; junction bases unmatched: 4. Looked up from germline, CDR1 is MDHEN and CDR2 is SYDVKM. Here the CDR3 DNA reads TGTGCCAGCATGGCGACAGGGACTAATGAAAAACTGTTTTTT. It yields the protein CASMATGTNEKLFF.

The chain is built from TRBV18 and TRBJ2-2; 8 positions match TRBD1. Trimming cost V 5 bases and J 3 bases; bases outside gene matches: 5. The germline V gene has CDR1 KGHSH and CDR2 LQKENI. This CDR3 has 15 residues. CDR3 region: CASSAYRGDTGELFF. CDR3 bases: TGTGCCAGCTCAGCCTACAGGGGGGACACCGGGGAGCTGTTTTTT.

This clone came up a few times. This chain connects TRBV27 to TRBJ1-2; tentative D call: TRBD1 (5 bases). The length of the CDR3 is 16 residues. Germline values: CDR1 MNHEY, CDR2 SMNVEV (reference sequence). With 5 bases removed from V and 3 bases from J, the gap between germline ends came to 19 bases. The CDR3 DNA reads TGTGCCAGCAGTGCCATTGGCGGGGGAATTGACTATGGCTACACCTTC. This encodes CASSAIGGGIDYGYTF.

The chain recombines TRBV7-2 with TRBJ2-7, with TRBD2 as a possible D gene (5 bases). This CDR3 has 13 amino acids. V shed 5 bases and J shed 3 bases, with 11 bases lying between them. Germline V gene data show CDR1 as SGHTA and CDR2 as FQGNSA. The CDR3 region has the DNA TGTGCCAGCAGCACCGCGGGTAGCTACGAGCAGTACTTC. This codes for CASSTAGSYEQYF. Full variable domain (remainder filled in from reference TRBV7-2 and TRBJ2-7): GAGVSQSPSNKVTEKGKDVELRCDPISGHTALYWYRQSLGQGLEFLIYFQGNSAPDKSGLPSDRFSAERTGGSVSTLTIQRTQQEDSAVYLCASSTAGSYEQYFGPGTRLTVT.

This chain links TRBV15 with TRBJ1-1, with a weak D call TRBD1 (6 bases). V lost 5 bases to trimming and J lost 1 base, with 14 bases between them. The germline gives CDR1 LNHNV, CDR2 YYDKDF (reference sequence). The CDR3 is 15 residues long. CDR3 region: CATSAPGHRNTEAFF. As DNA, the CDR3 is TGTGCCACCAGCGCACCGGGACATAGGAACACTGAAGCTTTCTTT.

This chain uses TRBV18 with TRBJ2-3; 7 nucleotides agree with TRBD2. Trimming at V came to 3 bases and at J to 2 bases, leaving 5 bases not matched to a gene. This CDR3 contains 15 residues. Germline values: CDR1 KGHSH, CDR2 LQKENI. The CDR3 sequence is CASSPAGGNTDTQYF. CDR3 bases: TGTGCCAGCTCACCGGCCGGGGGGAACACAGATACGCAGTATTTT.

V gene TRBV5-4 combines with J gene TRBJ2-2; D may be TRBD2 (6 bases). The CDR3 has 14 amino acids. Germline V gene sequence: CDR1 SGHNT, CDR2 YYREEE (reference sequence). Between the trimmed V and J ends, which lost 0 bases and 4 bases, there was a span of 7 bases. The CDR3 sequence is CASSLGGATGELFF. The CDR3 region has the DNA TGTGCCAGCAGCTTGGGCGGGGCCACCGGGGAGCTGTTTTTT.

The chain employs TRBV6-2 or TRBV6-3 and TRBJ2-3; TRBD2 matches 12 bases. The germline gives CDR1 MNHEY, CDR2 SVGEGT. CDR3 length equals 15 residues. The V and J ends lost 2 bases and 7 bases, in that order; junction bases with no gene match: 4. The CDR3 DNA is TGTGCCAGCAGTTACCGACTAGCGGGGGCGAATACGCAGTATTTT. Its protein product is CASSYRLAGANTQYF.

In its sample, this clone was seen a few times. V gene TRBV19 combines with J gene TRBJ1-2; D gene ambiguous. CDR1 is LNHDA, CDR2 SQIVND, per germline (reference sequence). CDR3 length equals 13 residues. Between the trimmed V and J ends, which lost 3 bases and 7 bases, there was a span of 12 bases. The CDR3 nucleotides read TGTGCCAGTAGTATTCCGGGTGAGGGTGGCTACACCTTC. Residues: CASSIPGEGGYTF.

The V and J genes are TRBV5-4 and TRBJ2-2, with 8 bases aligning to TRBD2. Germline CDR1 and CDR2: SGHNT and YYREEE (reference sequence). This CDR3 is built from 16 residues. J was trimmed by 3 bases and V by 2 bases; bases with no gene match: 6. The CDR3 is CASSFLAGGDTGELFF. Written as DNA, the CDR3 is TGTGCCAGCAGCTTTCTCGCGGGGGGTGACACCGGGGAGCTGTTTTTT.

The chain carries TRBV28 and TRBJ2-1; no definite D call. V lost 5 bases and J lost 9, with 17 bases in between. The CDR3 covers 14 residues. In germline, CDR1 is MDHEN, CDR2 SYDVKM. CDR3 amino acids: CASSLPELSGEQFF. The CDR3 DNA follows: TGTGCCAGCAGTCTACCCGAGCTTTCGGGTGAGCAGTTCTTC.

This chain connects TRBV7-2 to TRBJ2-7; 9 nucleotides align to TRBD1. The V gene's germline CDR1 is SGHTA and CDR2 FQGNSA. The CDR3 extends over 14 amino acids. The trim removed 5 bases at V and 4 bases at J, leaving 6 bases unmatched. The CDR3 coding sequence is TGTGCCAGCAGCCCCCGACAGGGGGGGTACGAGCAGTACTTC. It translates to CASSPRQGGYEQYF.